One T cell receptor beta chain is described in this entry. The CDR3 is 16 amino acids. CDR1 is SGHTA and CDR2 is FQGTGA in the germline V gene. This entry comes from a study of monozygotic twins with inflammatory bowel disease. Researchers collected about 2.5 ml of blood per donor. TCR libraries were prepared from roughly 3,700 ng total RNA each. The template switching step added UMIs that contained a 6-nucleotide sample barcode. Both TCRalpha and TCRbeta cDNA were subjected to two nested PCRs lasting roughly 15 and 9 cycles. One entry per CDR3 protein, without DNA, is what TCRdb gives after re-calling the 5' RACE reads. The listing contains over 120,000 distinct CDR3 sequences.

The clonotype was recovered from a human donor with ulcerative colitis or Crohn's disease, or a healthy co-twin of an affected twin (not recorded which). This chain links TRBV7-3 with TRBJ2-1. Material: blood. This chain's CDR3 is CASSLTRLSSYNEQFF.